This TCR beta chain is drawn from a study of shared clonotypes between healthy human individuals. Using ten immunoSEQ deep assay plates, investigators sequenced unsorted PBMC DNA. Produced via immunoSEQ multiplex PCR; TCRdb's table is partial and in-frame only. The data contain around 450,000 clones, roughly 80% of them singletons. V lost 1 base to trimming and J lost 0 bases, with 12 bases between them. CDR3 length: 16 residues. Germline CDR1 reads SGHRS; CDR2 reads YFSETQ. Broader study findings: Specimens sampled were limited to blood, with tissue repertoires likely differing.

This clone is a singleton in its sample. Antigen specificity is unknown. V and J are TRBV5-1 and TRBJ2-3; no clear D. The source is a woman aged 40 to 50 in good health. Some clones in this sample may be carry-over from other donors' samples. The material sequenced was PBMCs. The CDR3: CASSLSADPSTDTQYF. The CDR3 bases are TGCGCCAGCAGCTTGTCCGCGGATCCTAGCACAGATACGCAGTATTTT.